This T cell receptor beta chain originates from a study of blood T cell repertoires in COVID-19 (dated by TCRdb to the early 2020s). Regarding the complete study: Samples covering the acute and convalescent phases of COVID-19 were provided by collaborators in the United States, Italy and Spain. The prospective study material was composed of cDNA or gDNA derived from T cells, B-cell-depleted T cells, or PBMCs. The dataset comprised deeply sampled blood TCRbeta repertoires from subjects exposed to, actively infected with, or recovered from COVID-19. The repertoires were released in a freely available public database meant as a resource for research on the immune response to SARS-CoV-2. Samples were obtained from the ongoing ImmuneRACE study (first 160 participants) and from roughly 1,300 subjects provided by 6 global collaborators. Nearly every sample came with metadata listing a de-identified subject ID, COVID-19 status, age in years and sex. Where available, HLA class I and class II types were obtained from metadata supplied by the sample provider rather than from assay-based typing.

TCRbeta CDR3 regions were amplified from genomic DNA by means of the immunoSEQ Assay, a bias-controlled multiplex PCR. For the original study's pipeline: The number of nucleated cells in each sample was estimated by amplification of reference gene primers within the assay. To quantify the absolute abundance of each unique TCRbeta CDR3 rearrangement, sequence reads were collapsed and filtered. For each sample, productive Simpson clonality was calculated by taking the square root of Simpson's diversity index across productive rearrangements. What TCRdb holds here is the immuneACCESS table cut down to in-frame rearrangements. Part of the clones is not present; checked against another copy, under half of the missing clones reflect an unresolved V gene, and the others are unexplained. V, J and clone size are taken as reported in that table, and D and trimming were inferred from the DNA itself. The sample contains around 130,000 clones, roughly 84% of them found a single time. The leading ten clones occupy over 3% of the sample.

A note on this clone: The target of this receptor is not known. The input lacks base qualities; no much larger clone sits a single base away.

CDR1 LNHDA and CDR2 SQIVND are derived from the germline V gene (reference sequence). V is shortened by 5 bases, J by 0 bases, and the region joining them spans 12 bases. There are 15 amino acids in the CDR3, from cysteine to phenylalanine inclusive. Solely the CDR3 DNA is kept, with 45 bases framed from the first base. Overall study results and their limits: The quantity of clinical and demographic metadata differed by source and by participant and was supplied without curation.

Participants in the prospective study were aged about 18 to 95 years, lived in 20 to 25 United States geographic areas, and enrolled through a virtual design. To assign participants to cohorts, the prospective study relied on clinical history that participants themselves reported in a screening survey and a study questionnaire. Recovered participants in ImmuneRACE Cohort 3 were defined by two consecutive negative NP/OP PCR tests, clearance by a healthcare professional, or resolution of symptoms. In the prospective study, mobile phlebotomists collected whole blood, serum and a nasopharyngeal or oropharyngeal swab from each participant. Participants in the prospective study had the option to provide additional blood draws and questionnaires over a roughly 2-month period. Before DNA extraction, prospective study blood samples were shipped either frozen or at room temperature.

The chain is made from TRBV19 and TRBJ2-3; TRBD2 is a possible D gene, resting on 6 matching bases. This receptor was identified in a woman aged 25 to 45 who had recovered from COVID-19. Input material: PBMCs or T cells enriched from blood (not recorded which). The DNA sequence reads TGTGCCAGTAGTTCCCGGGACTCTAGCACAGATACGCAGTATTTT. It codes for CASSSRDSSTDTQYF.